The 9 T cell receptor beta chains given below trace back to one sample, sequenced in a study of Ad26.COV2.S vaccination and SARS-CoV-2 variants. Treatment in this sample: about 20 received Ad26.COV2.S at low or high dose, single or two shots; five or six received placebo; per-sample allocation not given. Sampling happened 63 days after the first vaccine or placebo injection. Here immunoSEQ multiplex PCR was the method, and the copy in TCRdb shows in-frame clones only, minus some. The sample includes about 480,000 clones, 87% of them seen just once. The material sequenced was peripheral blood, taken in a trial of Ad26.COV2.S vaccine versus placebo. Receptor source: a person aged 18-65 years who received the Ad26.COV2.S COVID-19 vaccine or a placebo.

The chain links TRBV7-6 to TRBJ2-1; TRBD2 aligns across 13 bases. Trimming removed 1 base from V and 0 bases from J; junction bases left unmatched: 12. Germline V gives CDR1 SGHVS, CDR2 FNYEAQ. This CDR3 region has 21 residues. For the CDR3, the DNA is TGTGCCAGCAGCTTAGATCTACTAGCGGGAGGGGTATGGAGCTCCTACAATGAGCAGTTCTTC. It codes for CASSLDLLAGGVWSSYNEQFF. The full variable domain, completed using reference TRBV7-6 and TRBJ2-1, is GAGVSQSPRYKVTKRGQDVALRCDPISGHVSLYWYRQALGQGPEFLTYFNYEAQQDKSGLPNDRFSAERPEGSISTLTIQRTEQRDSAMYRCASSLDLLAGGVWSSYNEQFFGPGTRLTVL.

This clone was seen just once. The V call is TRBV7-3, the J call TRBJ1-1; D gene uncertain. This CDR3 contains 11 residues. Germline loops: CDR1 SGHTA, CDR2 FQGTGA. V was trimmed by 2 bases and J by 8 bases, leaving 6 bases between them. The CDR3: CASSLGEEAFF. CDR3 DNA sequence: TGTGCCAGCAGCTTAGGGGAAGAAGCTTTCTTT.

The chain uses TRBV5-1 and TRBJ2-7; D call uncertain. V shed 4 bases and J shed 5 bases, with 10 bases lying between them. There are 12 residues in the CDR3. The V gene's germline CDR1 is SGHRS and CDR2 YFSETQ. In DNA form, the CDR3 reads TGCGCCAGCAGCCAGGACCTAAACGAGCAGTACTTC. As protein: CASSQDLNEQYF.

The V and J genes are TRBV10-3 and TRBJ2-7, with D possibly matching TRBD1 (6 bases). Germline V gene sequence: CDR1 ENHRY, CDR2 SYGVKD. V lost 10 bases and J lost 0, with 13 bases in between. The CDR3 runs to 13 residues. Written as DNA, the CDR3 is TGTGCCACTCGAACAGGGAACTCCTACGAGCAGTACTTC. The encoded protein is CATRTGNSYEQYF.

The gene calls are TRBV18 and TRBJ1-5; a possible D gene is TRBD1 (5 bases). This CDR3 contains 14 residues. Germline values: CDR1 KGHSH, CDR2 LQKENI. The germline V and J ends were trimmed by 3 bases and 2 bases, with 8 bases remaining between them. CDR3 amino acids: CASSPGRGNQPQHF. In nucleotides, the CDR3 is TGTGCCAGCTCACCGGGCAGGGGCAATCAGCCCCAGCATTTT.

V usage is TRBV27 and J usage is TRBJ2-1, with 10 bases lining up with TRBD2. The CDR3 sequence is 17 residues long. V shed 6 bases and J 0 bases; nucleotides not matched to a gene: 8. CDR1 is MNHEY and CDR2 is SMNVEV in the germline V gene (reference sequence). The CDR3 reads CASSQGLALSSYNEQFF. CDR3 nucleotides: TGTGCCAGCAGCCAGGGACTAGCGCTCAGCTCCTACAATGAGCAGTTCTTC.

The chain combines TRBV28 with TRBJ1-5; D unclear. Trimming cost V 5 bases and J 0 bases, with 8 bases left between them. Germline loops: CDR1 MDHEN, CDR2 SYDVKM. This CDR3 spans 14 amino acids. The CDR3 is CASSRQASNQPQHF. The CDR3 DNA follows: TGTGCCAGCAGTCGCCAGGCTAGCAATCAGCCCCAGCATTTT.

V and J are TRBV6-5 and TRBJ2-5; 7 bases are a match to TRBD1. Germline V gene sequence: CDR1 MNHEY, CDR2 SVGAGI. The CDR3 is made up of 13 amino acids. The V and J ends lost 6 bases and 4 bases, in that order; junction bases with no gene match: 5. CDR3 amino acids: CASRETGLETQYF. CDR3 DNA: TGTGCCAGCAGAGAGACAGGGTTAGAGACCCAGTACTTC.

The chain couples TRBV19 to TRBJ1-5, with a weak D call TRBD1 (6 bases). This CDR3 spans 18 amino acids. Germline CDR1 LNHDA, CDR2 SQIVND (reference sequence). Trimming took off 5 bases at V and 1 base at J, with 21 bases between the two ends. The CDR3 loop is CASSPPGIRGTSNQPQHF. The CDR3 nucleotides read TGTGCCAGTAGTCCGCCAGGGATCAGGGGAACGAGCAATCAGCCCCAGCATTTT.